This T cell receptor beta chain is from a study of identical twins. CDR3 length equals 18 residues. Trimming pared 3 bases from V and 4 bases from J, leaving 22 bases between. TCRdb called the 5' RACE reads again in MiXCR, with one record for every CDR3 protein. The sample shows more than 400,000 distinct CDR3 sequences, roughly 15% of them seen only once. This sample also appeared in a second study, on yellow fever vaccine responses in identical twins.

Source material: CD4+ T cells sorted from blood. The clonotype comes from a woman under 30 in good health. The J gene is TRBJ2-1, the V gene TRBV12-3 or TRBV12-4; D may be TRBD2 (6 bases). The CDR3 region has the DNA TGTGCCAGCAGTTTCGGTTTAACGGGAGTTTCTAGTTACAATGAGCAGTTCTTC. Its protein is CASSFGLTGVSSYNEQFF.